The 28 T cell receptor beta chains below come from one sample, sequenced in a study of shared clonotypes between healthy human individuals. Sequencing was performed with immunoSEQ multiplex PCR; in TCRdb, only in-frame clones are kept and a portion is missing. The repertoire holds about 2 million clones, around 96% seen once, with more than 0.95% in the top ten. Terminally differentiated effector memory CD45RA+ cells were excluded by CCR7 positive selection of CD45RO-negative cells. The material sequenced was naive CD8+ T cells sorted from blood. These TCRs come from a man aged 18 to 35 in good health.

This CDR3 reads CASSPAQIYGYTF. The CDR3 DNA is TGTGCCAGCAGCCCCGCGCAGATCTATGGCTACACCTTC. The genes are TRBV7-9 and TRBJ1-2; unclear D gene. Germline V gives CDR1 SEHNR, CDR2 FQNEAQ (reference sequence). The CDR3 consists of 13 residues. Trimming stripped 5 bases from V and 4 bases from J, with 11 bases between.

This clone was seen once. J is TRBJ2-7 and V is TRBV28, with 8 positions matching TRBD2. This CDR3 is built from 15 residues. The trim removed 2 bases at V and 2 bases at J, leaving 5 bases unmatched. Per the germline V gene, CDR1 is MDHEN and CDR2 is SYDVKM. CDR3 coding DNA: TGTGCCAGCAGTTTAACTAGCGGTTTTACCTACGAGCAGTACTTC. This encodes CASSLTSGFTYEQYF.

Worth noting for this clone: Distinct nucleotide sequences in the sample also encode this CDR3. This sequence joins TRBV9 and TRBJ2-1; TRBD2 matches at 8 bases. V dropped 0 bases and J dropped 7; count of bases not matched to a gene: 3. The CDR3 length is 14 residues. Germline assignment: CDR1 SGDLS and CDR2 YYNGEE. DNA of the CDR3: TGTGCCAGCAGCGTAGGCGGGGGGATAAATGAGCAGTTCTTC. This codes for CASSVGGGINEQFF.

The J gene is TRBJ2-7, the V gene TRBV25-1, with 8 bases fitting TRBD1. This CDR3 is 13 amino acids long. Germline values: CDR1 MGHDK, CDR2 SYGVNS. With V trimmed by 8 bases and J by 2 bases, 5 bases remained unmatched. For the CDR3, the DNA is TGTGCCAGCGCGGGACAGGTCCCCTACGAGCAGTACTTC. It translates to CASAGQVPYEQYF.

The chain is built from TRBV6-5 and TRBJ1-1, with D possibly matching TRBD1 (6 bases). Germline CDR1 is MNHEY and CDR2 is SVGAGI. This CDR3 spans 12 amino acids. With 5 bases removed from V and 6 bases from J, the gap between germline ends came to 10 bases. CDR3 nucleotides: TGTGCCAGCAGTGACGGACAGTCTGAAGCTTTCTTT. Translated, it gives CASSDGQSEAFF.

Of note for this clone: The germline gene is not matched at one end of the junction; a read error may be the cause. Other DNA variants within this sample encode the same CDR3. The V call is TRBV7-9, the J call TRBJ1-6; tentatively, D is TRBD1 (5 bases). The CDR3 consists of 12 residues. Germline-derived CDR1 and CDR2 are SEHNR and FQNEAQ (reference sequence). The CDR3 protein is CASREDNSPLHF. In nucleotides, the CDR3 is TGTGCGAGCAGGGAGGATAATTCACCCCTCCACTTT.

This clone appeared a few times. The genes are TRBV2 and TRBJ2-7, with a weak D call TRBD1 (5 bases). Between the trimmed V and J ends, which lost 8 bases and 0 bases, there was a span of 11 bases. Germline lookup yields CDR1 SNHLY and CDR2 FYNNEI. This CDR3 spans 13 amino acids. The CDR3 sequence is CASGRVSSYEQYF. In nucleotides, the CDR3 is TGTGCCAGCGGCAGGGTTAGCTCCTACGAGCAGTACTTC.

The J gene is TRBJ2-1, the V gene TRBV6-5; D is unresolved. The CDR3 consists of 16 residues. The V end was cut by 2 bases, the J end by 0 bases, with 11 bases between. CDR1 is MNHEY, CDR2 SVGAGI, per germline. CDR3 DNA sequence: TGTGCCAGCAGTTACCTGGGCCCGAGCTCCTACAATGAGCAGTTCTTC. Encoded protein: CASSYLGPSSYNEQFF.

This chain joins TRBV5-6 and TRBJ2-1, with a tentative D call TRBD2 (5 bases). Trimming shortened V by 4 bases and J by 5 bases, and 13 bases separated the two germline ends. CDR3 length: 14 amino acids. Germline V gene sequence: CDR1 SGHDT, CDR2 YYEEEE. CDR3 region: CASSPEPGNNEQFF. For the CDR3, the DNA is TGTGCCAGCAGCCCGGAACCCGGGAACAATGAGCAGTTCTTC.

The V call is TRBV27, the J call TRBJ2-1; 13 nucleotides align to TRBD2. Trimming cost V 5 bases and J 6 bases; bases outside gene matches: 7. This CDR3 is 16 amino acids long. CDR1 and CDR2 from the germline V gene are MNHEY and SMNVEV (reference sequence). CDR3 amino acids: CASSMTGTSGANEQFF. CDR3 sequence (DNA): TGTGCCAGCAGTATGACCGGGACTAGCGGGGCCAATGAGCAGTTCTTC.

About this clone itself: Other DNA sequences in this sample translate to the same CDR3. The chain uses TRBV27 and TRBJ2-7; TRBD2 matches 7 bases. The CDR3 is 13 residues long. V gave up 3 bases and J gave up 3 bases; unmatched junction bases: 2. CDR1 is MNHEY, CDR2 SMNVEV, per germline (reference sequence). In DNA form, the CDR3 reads TGTGCCAGCAGTTTCGGACTAGGCTACGAGCAGTACTTC. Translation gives CASSFGLGYEQYF.

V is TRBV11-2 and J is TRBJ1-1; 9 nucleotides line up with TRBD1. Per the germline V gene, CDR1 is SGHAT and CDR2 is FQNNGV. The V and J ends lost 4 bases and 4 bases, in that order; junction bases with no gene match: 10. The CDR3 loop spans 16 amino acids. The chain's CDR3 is CASSYRTGVMGTEAFF. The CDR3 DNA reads TGTGCCAGCAGCTACCGGACAGGGGTAATGGGCACTGAAGCTTTCTTT.

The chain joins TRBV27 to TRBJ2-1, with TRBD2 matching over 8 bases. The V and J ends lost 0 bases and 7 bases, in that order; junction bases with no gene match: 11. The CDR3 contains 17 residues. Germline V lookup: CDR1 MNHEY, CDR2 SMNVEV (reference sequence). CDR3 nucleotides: TGTGCCAGCAGTTTATCCCCCGGAGCGGGAGTGGAAAATGAGCAGTTCTTC. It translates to CASSLSPGAGVENEQFF.

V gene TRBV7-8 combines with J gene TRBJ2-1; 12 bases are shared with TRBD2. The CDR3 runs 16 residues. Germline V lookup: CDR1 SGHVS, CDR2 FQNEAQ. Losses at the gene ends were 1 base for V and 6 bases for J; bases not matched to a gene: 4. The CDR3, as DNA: TGTGCCAGCAGCTTAGAAACTAGCGGGAGGAGCAATGAGCAGTTCTTC. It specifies CASSLETSGRSNEQFF. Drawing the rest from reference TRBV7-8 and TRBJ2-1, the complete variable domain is GAGVSQSPRYKVAKRGQDVALRCDPISGHVSLFWYQQALGQGPEFLTYFQNEAQLDKSGLPSDRFFAERPEGSVSTLKIQRTQQEDSAVYLCASSLETSGRSNEQFFGPGTRLTVL.

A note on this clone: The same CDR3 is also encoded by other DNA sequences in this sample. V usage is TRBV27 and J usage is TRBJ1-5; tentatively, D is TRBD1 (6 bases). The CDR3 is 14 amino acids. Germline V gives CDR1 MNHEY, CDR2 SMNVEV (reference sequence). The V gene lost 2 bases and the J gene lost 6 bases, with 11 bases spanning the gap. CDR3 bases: TGTGCCAGCAGTTTAGCCAGGGGAAGTCAGCCCCAGCATTTT. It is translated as CASSLARGSQPQHF.

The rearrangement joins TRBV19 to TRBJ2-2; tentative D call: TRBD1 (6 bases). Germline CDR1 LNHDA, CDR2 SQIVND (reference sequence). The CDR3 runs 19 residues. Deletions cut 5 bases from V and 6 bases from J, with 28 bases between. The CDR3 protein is CASSSLYDSQGNSAGELFF. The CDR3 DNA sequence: TGTGCCAGTAGTTCGCTCTATGATTCTCAGGGGAATAGTGCCGGGGAGCTGTTTTTT.

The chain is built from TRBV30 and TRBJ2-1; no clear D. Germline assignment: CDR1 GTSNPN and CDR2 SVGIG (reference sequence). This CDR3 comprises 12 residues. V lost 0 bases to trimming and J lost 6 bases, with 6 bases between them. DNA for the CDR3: TGTGCCTGGAGTGTCGGTATCAATGAGCAGTTCTTC. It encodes CAWSVGINEQFF. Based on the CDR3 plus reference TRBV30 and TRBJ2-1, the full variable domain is SQTIHQWPATLVQPVGSPLSLECTVEGTSNPNLYWYRQAAGRGLQLLFYSVGIGQISSEVPQNLSASRPQDRQFILSSKKLLLSDSGFYLCAWSVGINEQFFGPGTRLTVL.

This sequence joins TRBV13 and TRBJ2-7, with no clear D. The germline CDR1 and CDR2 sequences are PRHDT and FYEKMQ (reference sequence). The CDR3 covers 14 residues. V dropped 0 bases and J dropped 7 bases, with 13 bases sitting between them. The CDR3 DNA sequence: TGTGCCAGCAGCTTAGGCCGGAGAACGGATGAGCAGTACTTC. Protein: CASSLGRRTDEQYF.

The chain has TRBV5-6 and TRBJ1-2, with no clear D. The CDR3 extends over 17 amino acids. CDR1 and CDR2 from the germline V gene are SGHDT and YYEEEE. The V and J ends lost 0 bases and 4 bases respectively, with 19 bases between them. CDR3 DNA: TGTGCCAGCAGCTTGGACGAGTGGGCTTCGAGTCTCTATGGCTACACCTTC. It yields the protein CASSLDEWASSLYGYTF.

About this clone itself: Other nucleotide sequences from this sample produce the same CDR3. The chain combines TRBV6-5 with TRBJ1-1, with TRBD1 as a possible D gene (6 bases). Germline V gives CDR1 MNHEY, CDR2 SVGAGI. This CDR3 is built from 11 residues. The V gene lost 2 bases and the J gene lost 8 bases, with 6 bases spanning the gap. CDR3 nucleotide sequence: TGTGCCAGCAGTTACGGGGGCGAAGCTTTCTTT. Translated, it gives CASSYGGEAFF.

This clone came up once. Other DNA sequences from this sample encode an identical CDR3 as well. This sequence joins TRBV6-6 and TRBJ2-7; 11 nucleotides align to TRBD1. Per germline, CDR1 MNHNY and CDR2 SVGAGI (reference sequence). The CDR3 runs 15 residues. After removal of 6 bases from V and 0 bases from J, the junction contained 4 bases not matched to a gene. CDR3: CASSLGTGGSYEQYF. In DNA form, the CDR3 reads TGTGCCAGCAGCCTTGGGACAGGGGGCTCCTACGAGCAGTACTTC.

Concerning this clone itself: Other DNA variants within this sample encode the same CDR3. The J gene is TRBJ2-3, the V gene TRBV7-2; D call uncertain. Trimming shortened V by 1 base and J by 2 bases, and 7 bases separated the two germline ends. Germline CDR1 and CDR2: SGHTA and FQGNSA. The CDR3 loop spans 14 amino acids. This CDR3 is CASSLVGNTDTQYF. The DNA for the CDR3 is TGTGCCAGCAGCTTAGTGGGGAACACAGATACGCAGTATTTT.

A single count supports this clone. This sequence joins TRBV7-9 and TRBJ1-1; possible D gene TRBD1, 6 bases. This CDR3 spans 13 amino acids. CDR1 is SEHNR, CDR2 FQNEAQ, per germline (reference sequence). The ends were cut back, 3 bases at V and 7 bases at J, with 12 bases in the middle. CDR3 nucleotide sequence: TGTGCCAGCAGCTTCGGGGGGCTGAATGAAGCTTTCTTT. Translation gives CASSFGGLNEAFF.

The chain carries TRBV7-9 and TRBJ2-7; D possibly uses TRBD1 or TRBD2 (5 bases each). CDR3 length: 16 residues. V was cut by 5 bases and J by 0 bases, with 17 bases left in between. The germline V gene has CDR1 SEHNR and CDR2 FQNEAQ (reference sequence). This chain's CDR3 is CASSPPGPSFSYEQYF. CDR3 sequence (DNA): TGTGCCAGCAGCCCCCCGGGACCCTCCTTCTCCTACGAGCAGTACTTC. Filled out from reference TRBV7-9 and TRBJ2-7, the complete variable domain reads DTGVSQNPRHKITKRGQNVTFRCDPISEHNRLYWYRQTLGQGPEFLTYFQNEAQLEKSRLLSDRFSAERPKGSFSTLEIQRTEQGDSAMYLCASSPPGPSFSYEQYFGPGTRLTVT.

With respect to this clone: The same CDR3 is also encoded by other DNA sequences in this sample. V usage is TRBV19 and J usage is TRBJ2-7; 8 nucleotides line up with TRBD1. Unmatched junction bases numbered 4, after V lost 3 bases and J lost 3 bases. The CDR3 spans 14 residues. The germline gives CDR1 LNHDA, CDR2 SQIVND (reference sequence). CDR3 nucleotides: TGTGCCAGTAGTATCGGGACAGGATTCTACGAGCAGTACTTC. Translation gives CASSIGTGFYEQYF.

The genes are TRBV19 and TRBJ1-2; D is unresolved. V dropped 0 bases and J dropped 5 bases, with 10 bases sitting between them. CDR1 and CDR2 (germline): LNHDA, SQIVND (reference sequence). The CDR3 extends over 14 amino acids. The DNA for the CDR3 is TGTGCCAGTAGTATAGACCCCCAGACATATGGCTACACCTTC. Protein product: CASSIDPQTYGYTF.

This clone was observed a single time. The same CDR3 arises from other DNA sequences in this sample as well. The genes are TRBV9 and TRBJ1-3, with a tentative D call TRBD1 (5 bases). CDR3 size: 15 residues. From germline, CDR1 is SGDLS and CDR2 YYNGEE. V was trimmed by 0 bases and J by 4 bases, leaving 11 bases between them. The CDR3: CASSVGGASGNTIYF. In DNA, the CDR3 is TGTGCCAGCAGCGTAGGAGGGGCATCCGGAAACACCATATATTTT.

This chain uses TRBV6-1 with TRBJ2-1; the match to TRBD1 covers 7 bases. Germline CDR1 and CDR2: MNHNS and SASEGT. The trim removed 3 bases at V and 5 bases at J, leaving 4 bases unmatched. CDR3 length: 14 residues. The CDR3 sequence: CASSDRTGDNEQFF. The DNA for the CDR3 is TGTGCCAGCAGTGACCGTACAGGGGACAATGAGCAGTTCTTC.